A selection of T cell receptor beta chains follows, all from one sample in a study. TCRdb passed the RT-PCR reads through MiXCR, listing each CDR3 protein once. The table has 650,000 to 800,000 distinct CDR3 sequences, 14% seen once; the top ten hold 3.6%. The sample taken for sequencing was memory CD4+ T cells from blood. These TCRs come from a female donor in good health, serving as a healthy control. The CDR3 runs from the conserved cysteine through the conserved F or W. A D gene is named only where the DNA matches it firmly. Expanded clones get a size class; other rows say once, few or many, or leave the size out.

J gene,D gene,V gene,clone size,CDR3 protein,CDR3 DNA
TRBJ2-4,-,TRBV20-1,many,CSAGGFDRRVAKNIQYF,TGCAGTGCTGGGGGTTTCGATAGGAGAGTAGCCAAAAACATTCAGTACTTC
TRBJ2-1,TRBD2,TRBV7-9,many,CASSRGVAGGPTSYNEQFF,TGTGCCAGCAGCAGAGGGGTAGCGGGAGGCCCTACCTCCTACAATGAGCAGTTCTTC
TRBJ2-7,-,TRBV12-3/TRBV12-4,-,CASSFSIDRTYEQYF,TGTGCCAGCAGTTTTTCAATCGACAGAACCTACGAGCAGTACTTC
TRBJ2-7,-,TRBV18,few,CASSPHGRTYEQYF,TGTGCCAGCTCACCCCACGGTCGAACCTACGAGCAGTACTTC
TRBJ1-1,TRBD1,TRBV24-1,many,CATRGQGVGEAFF,TGTGCCACCCGGGGACAGGGGGTTGGTGAAGCTTTCTTT
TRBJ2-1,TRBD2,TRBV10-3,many,CAISGRSSSYNEQFF,TGTGCCATCAGCGGGAGGTCGAGCTCCTACAATGAGCAGTTCTTC
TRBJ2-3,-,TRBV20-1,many,CSAGVLAEGDTQYF,TGCAGTGCCGGGGTTTTGGCGGAGGGGGATACGCAGTATTTT
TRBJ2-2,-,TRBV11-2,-,CASSLDYRNTGELFF,TGTGCCAGCAGCTTAGACTATAGGAACACCGGGGAGCTGTTTTTT
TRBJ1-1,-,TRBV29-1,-,CSVADREAFF,TGCAGCGTTGCGGACCGGGAAGCTTTCTTT
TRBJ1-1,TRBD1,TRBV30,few,CAWHPGTGVVNTEAFF,TGTGCCTGGCATCCCGGGACAGGGGTGGTGAACACTGAAGCTTTCTTT
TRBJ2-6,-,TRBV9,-,CASSVATSGANVLTF,TGTGCCAGCAGCGTAGCCACCTCTGGGGCCAACGTCCTGACTTTC
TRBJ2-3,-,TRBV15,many,CATSRDRALDTQYF,TGTGCCACCAGCAGAGATCGGGCTCTAGATACGCAGTATTTT
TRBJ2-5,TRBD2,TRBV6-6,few,CASSPHGGLAGDSETQYF,TGTGCCAGCAGTCCCCACGGCGGACTAGCGGGAGATTCAGAGACCCAGTACTTC
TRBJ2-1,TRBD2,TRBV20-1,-,CSATKTASGTIYNEQFF,TGCAGTGCCACTAAGACGGCTAGCGGCACCATCTACAATGAGCAGTTCTTC
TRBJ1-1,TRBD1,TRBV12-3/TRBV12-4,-,CASSRTGGHTKEAFF,TGTGCCAGCAGTCGGACAGGGGGCCACACTAAAGAAGCTTTCTTT
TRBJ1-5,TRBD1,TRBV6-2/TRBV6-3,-,CASRGDSPRRQPQHF,TGTGCCTCCCGAGGGGACAGTCCCCGTCGTCAGCCCCAGCATTTT
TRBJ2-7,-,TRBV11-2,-,CASSAGSPYEQYF,TGTGCCAGCAGCGCCGGGTCTCCGTACGAGCAGTACTTC
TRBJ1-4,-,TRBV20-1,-,CSARDTNKGVEKLFF,TGCAGTGCTAGAGATACGAACAAGGGGGTCGAAAAACTGTTTTTT
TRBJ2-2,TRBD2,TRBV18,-,CASSPFSGLAGVTGELFF,TGTGCCAGCTCACCATTCTCAGGACTAGCGGGAGTTACCGGGGAGCTGTTTTTT
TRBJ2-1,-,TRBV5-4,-,CASSRDHIGGFF,TGTGCCAGCAGCAGGGACCACATAGGTGGGTTCTTC
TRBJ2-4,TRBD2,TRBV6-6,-,CASSRQGLAEAGAKNIQYF,TGTGCCAGCAGTAGACAGGGACTAGCGGAGGCCGGAGCCAAAAACATTCAGTACTTC
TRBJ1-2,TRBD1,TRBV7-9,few,CASSLGGEGTGDYTF,TGTGCCAGCAGCTTAGGTGGTGAGGGGACAGGCGACTACACCTTC
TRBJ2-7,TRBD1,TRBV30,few,CAAPGTGDEQYF,TGTGCCGCTCCCGGGACAGGTGACGAGCAGTACTTC
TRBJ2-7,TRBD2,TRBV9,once,CASSVGVLADEQYF,TGTGCCAGCAGCGTAGGGGTACTAGCGGACGAGCAGTACTTC
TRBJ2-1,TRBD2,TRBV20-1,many,CSARLTSGFYEQFF,TGCAGTGCTAGGTTGACTAGCGGGTTCTATGAGCAGTTCTTC
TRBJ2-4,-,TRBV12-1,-,CASSSGTRKNIQYF,TGTGCCAGCAGCTCTGGGACACGCAAAAACATTCAGTACTTC
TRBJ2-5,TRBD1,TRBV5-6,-,CASSTLQGAWETQYF,TGTGCCAGCAGCACCTTGCAGGGGGCGTGGGAGACCCAGTACTTC
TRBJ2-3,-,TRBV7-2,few,CASSPRLLTDTQYF,TGTGCCAGCAGCCCCCGACTCCTCACAGATACGCAGTATTTT
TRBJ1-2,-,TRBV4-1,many,CASSQPIGGYGYTF,TGCGCCAGCAGCCAACCTATCGGGGGCTATGGCTACACCTTC
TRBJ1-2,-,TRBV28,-,CASSLSRGDYYGYTF,TGTGCCAGCAGTTTATCGAGGGGGGACTACTATGGCTACACCTTC
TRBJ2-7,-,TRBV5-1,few,CASSLASGTIYEQYF,TGCGCCAGCAGCTTGGCCTCCGGGACCATATACGAGCAGTACTTC
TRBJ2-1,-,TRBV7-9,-,CASSAGPTYNEQFF,TGTGCCAGCAGCGCGGGCCCTACCTACAATGAGCAGTTCTTC
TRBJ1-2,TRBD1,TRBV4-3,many,CASSQEGGQGIYGYTF,TGCGCCAGCAGCCAAGAGGGGGGACAGGGTATCTATGGCTACACCTTC
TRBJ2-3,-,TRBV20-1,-,CSVSIQGDGTQYF,TGCAGTGTTTCAATACAGGGAGACGGCACGCAGTATTTT
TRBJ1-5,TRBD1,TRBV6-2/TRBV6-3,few,CASSDNLGQGYQPQHF,TGTGCCAGCAGTGATAACCTAGGACAGGGTTATCAGCCCCAGCATTTT
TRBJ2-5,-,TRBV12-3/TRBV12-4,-,CASSFIRAETQYF,TGTGCCAGCAGTTTCATCCGAGCGGAGACCCAGTACTTC
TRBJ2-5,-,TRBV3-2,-,CASSQDGAGEETQYF,TGTGCCAGCAGCCAAGATGGGGCGGGAGAAGAGACCCAGTACTTC
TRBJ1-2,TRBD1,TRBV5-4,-,CASSYGTGGRYGYTF,TGTGCCAGCAGCTACGGGACAGGGGGACGGTATGGCTACACCTTC
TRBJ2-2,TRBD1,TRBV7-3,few,CASSEGQDDTGELFF,TGTGCCAGCAGCGAGGGACAGGACGACACCGGGGAGCTGTTTTTT